This entry lists 32 T cell receptor beta chains sequenced from one sample in a study of cytomegalovirus exposure and HLA in healthy donors. It was with 60 Vbeta and 13 Jbeta primers that the PCR ran. Clones were sequenced by immunoSEQ multiplex PCR, and TCRdb holds only the in-frame ones, with some missing. The table records around 100,000 clones, approximately 78% of them present only once. Specimen: PBMCs. These receptor sequences come from a male donor in good health and CMV-seropositive.

V is TRBV28 and J is TRBJ2-3; TRBD2 matches at 10 bases. The CDR3 runs 16 residues. Losses at the gene ends were 4 bases for V and 5 bases for J; bases not matched to a gene: 9. The germline V gene has CDR1 MDHEN and CDR2 SYDVKM. The CDR3 nucleotides are TGTGCCAGCAGTTATGGAAGCGGGAGGGCCAAAGATACGCAGTATTTT. As protein: CASSYGSGRAKDTQYF.

Note on this clone: In this CDR3 the conserved last residue, phenylalanine or tryptophan, is missing, so a read error is likely. The chain combines TRBV30 with TRBJ2-3; 7 bases agree with TRBD2. Germline V gene lookup returns CDR1 GTSNPN and CDR2 SVGIG (reference sequence). This CDR3 contains 14 residues. Trimming cost V 2 bases and J 8 bases; bases outside gene matches: 10. CDR3 loop: CAWSPPGRDRTQYV. The CDR3 bases are TGTGCCTGGAGTCCGCCGGGGAGGGATCGTACGCAGTATGTT.

In this sample, this clone turned up once. The gene calls are TRBV12-5 and TRBJ1-1; the D is unclear. The ends were cut back, 6 bases at V and 10 bases at J, with 21 bases in the middle. The CDR3 length is 14 residues. The germline V gene has CDR1 LGHNT and CDR2 FRNRAP. CDR3 sequence: CASGPGASSAGAFF. The DNA of the CDR3 is TGTGCTAGTGGCCCCGGAGCGTCATCAGCTGGAGCTTTCTTT.

V is TRBV19 and J is TRBJ2-5, with D maybe TRBD2 (6 bases). Trimming cost V 5 bases and J 5 bases, with 12 bases left between them. The germline V gene has CDR1 LNHDA and CDR2 SQIVND (reference sequence). This CDR3 has 13 residues. The CDR3 region is CASSAGRAETQYF. CDR3 DNA sequence: TGTGCCAGTAGTGCCGGGAGAGCGGAGACCCAGTACTTC.

This chain connects TRBV28 to TRBJ2-7, with D perhaps matching TRBD1 (6 bases). Germline V gives CDR1 MDHEN, CDR2 SYDVKM. V gave up 5 bases and J gave up 7 bases, with 21 bases separating them. The CDR3 is 15 residues long. The CDR3 reads CASSLQGAGAYEQYF. CDR3 coding DNA: TGTGCCAGCAGTCTCCAAGGGGCAGGGGCATATGAGCAGTACTTC.

The V call is TRBV6-1, the J call TRBJ1-6; D is perhaps TRBD1 (5 bases). The CDR3 is 15 amino acids. The germline V gene has CDR1 MNHNS and CDR2 SASEGT. Trimming stripped 0 bases from V and 10 bases from J, with 13 bases between. The CDR3 DNA reads as TGTGCCAGCAGTGAAGCGTCGGGTGGGGGGTCACCCCTCCACTTT. The encoded protein is CASSEASGGGSPLHF.

The chain carries TRBV5-1 and TRBJ2-7; 9 nucleotides agree with TRBD2. This CDR3 is built from 15 residues. Germline CDR1 and CDR2: SGHRS and YFSETQ. J was trimmed by 3 bases and V by 4 bases; bases with no gene match: 8. The DNA for the CDR3 is TGCGCCAGCAGCCTGGACGGGACTAGCCTCTACGAGCAGTACTTC. It codes for CASSLDGTSLYEQYF.

The chain couples TRBV11-2 to TRBJ1-4; maybe TRBD1 (5 bases). Trimming left V 0 bases short and J 4 bases short, with 6 bases between. Germline V lookup: CDR1 SGHAT, CDR2 FQNNGV. This CDR3 contains 14 residues. The chain's CDR3 is CASSLDRVNEKLFF. The CDR3 DNA reads TGTGCCAGCAGCTTAGACAGGGTTAATGAAAAACTGTTTTTT.

As regards this clone: This same CDR3 is encoded by further DNA sequences in the sample. The V and J genes are TRBV5-4 and TRBJ1-1; the D gene is possibly TRBD1 (6 bases). This CDR3 contains 14 residues. V lost 3 bases and J lost 7, with 16 bases in between. CDR1 is SGHNT, CDR2 YYREEE, per germline (reference sequence). The CDR3 is CASSYNRDSGEAFF. The CDR3, as DNA: TGTGCCAGCAGCTACAACAGGGATTCTGGTGAAGCTTTCTTT.

The chain links TRBV25-1 to TRBJ1-4, with D possibly being TRBD1 (5 bases). This CDR3 is 15 amino acids long. Germline loops: CDR1 MGHDK, CDR2 SYGVNS. Deletions cut 7 bases from V and 3 bases from J, with 15 bases between. The CDR3 region is CASTPYRGANEKLFF. The CDR3 DNA reads TGTGCCAGCACCCCGTATCGGGGGGCTAATGAAAAACTGTTTTTT.

This chain connects TRBV27 to TRBJ2-7, with 7 bases aligning to TRBD1. CDR3 length equals 15 residues. V was pared by 7 bases and J by 0 bases, with 9 bases of the junction left unmatched. The germline CDR1 and CDR2 sequences are MNHEY and SMNVEV (reference sequence). CDR3 protein: CASKQTGLSSYEQYF. In DNA, the CDR3 is TGTGCCAGCAAGCAGACAGGGCTAAGCTCCTACGAGCAGTACTTC.

This clone has more than one count but fewer than ten. The rearrangement uses TRBV6-5 and TRBJ1-6; 8 bases fit TRBD1. V shed 7 bases and J 10 bases; nucleotides not matched to a gene: 9. The CDR3 length is 14 residues. Per germline, CDR1 MNHEY and CDR2 SVGAGI. DNA of the CDR3: TGTGCCAGCAACCTCCAGGGGGCTGGGTCACCCCTCCACTTT. As protein: CASNLQGAGSPLHF.

CDR3 residues: CASSLSRRVTEAFF. In nucleotides, the CDR3 is TGTGCCAGCAGTTTATCTCGCAGGGTCACTGAAGCTTTCTTT. V gene TRBV28 combines with J gene TRBJ1-1; D possibly corresponds to TRBD1 (5 bases). Trimming took 1 base from V and 4 from J, leaving 10 bases between them. The CDR3 totals 14 residues. Germline assignment: CDR1 MDHEN and CDR2 SYDVKM.

The table lists this clone with a few counts. This chain joins TRBV10-2 and TRBJ1-4, with 9 bases aligning to TRBD1. The J segment lost 5 bases and the V segment lost 4 bases, leaving 8 bases of the junction unmatched. In germline, CDR1 is WSHSY, CDR2 SAAADI. This CDR3 region has 16 residues. CDR3 in amino acids: CASSGTGELANEKLFF. The CDR3 DNA is TGCGCCAGCAGTGGGACAGGGGAGCTGGCAAATGAAAAACTGTTTTTT.

The chain couples TRBV4-1 to TRBJ2-6; D unresolved. V shed 0 bases and J shed 4 bases, with 7 bases lying between them. CDR1 is MGHRA and CDR2 is YSYEKL in the germline V gene. This CDR3 is 15 amino acids long. The DNA of the CDR3 is TGCGCCAGCAGCCAAGAGGGCTCCGGGGCCAACGTCCTGACTTTC. It specifies CASSQEGSGANVLTF.

The chain employs TRBV6-4 and TRBJ2-3, with TRBD2 matching 10 bases. Germline CDR1 and CDR2: MRHNA and SNTAGT. The V gene end was trimmed by 3 bases and the J gene end by 0 bases; junction bases not matched to a gene: 3. The CDR3 is 16 amino acids. As DNA, the CDR3 is TGTGCCAGCAGTGAGCTAGCGGGGGCTAGCACAGATACGCAGTATTTT. It is translated as CASSELAGASTDTQYF.

The rearrangement joins TRBV27 to TRBJ1-1, with 9 bases fitting TRBD1. In germline, CDR1 is MNHEY, CDR2 SMNVEV (reference sequence). V was pared by 8 bases and J by 4 bases, with 11 bases of the junction left unmatched. This CDR3 has 15 amino acids. In nucleotides, the CDR3 is TGTGCCAGCTACCGCAAACAGGGGGCTCGCACTGAAGCTTTCTTT. This codes for CASYRKQGARTEAFF.

J is TRBJ2-7 and V is TRBV21-1; the table's D call, TRBD1, has no DNA check behind it. TRBV21-1 is flagged as a pseudogene. This CDR3 is 16 amino acids long. CDR3 loop: CASSKDRDRVHDEQYF. DNA of the CDR3: TGTGCCAGCAGCAAAGACAGGGACAGGGTGCACGACGAGCAGTACTTC.

The chain recombines TRBV5-1 with TRBJ2-5, with D possibly being TRBD1 (5 bases). The CDR3 totals 15 residues. CDR1 and CDR2 (germline): SGHRS, YFSETQ. Trimming took 2 bases from V and 2 from J, leaving 13 bases between them. The CDR3 protein is CASSLSRVDQETQYF. The CDR3 DNA follows: TGCGCCAGCAGCTTATCCAGGGTTGATCAAGAGACCCAGTACTTC.

This clone was recorded once. The chain recombines TRBV6-1 with TRBJ2-5, with D possibly matching TRBD1 (6 bases). The J call may be incorrect, as the DNA end agrees better with TRBJ2-7. Germline V gene lookup returns CDR1 MNHNS and CDR2 SASEGT. The CDR3 has 13 amino acids. DNA of the CDR3: TGTGCCAGCAAGACAGGACTCTCCTACGAGCAGTACTTC. Amino acids: CASKTGLSYEQYF.

This clone was observed a handful of times. The chain recombines TRBV11-2 with TRBJ1-5; D is possibly TRBD1 (5 bases). This CDR3 spans 16 amino acids. The V gene's germline CDR1 is SGHAT and CDR2 FQNNGV. The ends were cut back, 5 bases at V and 5 bases at J, with 19 bases in the middle. CDR3 protein: CASSQGHRFPDQPQHF. The CDR3 DNA is TGTGCCAGCAGCCAAGGGCACAGGTTCCCCGATCAGCCCCAGCATTTT.

The chain employs TRBV15 and TRBJ2-2; the D gene is possibly TRBD1 (6 bases). The V gene's germline CDR1 is LNHNV and CDR2 YYDKDF (reference sequence). This CDR3 contains 18 residues. Trimming left V 1 base short and J 3 bases short, with 18 bases between. CDR3 DNA: TGTGCCACCAGCAGAGTTGAGGACAGTCCGCCCTACACCGGGGAGCTGTTTTTT. Its protein product is CATSRVEDSPPYTGELFF.

The genes are TRBV30 and TRBJ1-1; a weak D match, TRBD1 (6 bases). The CDR3 has 13 residues. V lost 5 bases and J 1 base, leaving 11 bases between the germline ends. The germline V gene encodes CDR1 GTSNPN and CDR2 SVGIG (reference sequence). The CDR3 spells CAWGTWANTEAFF. The CDR3 nucleotides are TGTGCCTGGGGGACATGGGCGAACACTGAAGCTTTCTTT. Complete variable domain (other parts from reference TRBV30 and TRBJ1-1): SQTIHQWPATLVQPVGSPLSLECTVEGTSNPNLYWYRQAAGRGLQLLFYSVGIGQISSEVPQNLSASRPQDRQFILSSKKLLLSDSGFYLCAWGTWANTEAFFGQGTRLTVV.

The rearrangement links TRBV29-1 to TRBJ2-3, with D unclear. This CDR3 contains 13 residues. V dropped 5 bases and J dropped 5 bases, with 14 bases sitting between them. CDR1 SQVTM and CDR2 ANQGSEA come from the germline V gene. This CDR3 is CSVPVDPGDTQYF. CDR3 DNA: TGCAGCGTTCCTGTGGATCCGGGAGATACGCAGTATTTT.

CDR3 DNA: TGTGCCAGCAGCCAAGGGGGACAGGTGAACACTGAAGCTTTCTTT. Its translation: CASSQGGQVNTEAFF. This rearrangement joins TRBV4-2 to TRBJ1-1; 8 bases map to TRBD1. Per the germline V gene, CDR1 is LGHNA and CDR2 is YNFKEQ. With V trimmed by 1 base and J by 0 bases, 1 base remained unmatched. The CDR3 loop spans 15 amino acids.

This clone was picked up a small number of times. Here the CDR3 reads CASSLGQNNQPQHF. The CDR3 nucleotides read TGTGCCAGCAGCTTGGGACAGAACAATCAGCCCCAGCATTTT. The J gene is TRBJ1-5, the V gene TRBV5-6; D possibly corresponds to TRBD1 (5 bases). The CDR3 totals 14 residues. CDR1 and CDR2 from the germline V gene are SGHDT and YYEEEE. V shed 0 bases and J shed 3 bases, with 7 bases lying between them.

The chain couples TRBV19 to TRBJ2-7; D gene ambiguous. CDR3 length equals 13 residues. In germline, CDR1 is LNHDA, CDR2 SQIVND (reference sequence). V lost 6 bases, J lost 7 bases, and 16 bases lay in between. The CDR3: CASSHTLYQEQYF. Here the CDR3 DNA reads TGTGCCAGTAGCCACACGTTATATCAGGAGCAGTACTTC.

This chain uses TRBV19 with TRBJ2-1, with 10 bases fitting TRBD2. Germline V CDR1 and CDR2: LNHDA, SQIVND (reference sequence). V was clipped by 7 bases and J by 7 bases; unmatched bases: 4. CDR3 length equals 13 residues. CDR3: CASMSGRVNEQFF. CDR3 bases: TGTGCCAGTATGAGCGGGAGGGTGAATGAGCAGTTCTTC.

The gene calls are TRBV19 and TRBJ2-2; 7 nucleotides line up with TRBD1. Germline V CDR1 and CDR2: LNHDA, SQIVND (reference sequence). The CDR3 spans 14 residues. V lost 8 bases, J lost 1 base, and 4 bases stayed unmatched. CDR3 DNA sequence: TGTGCCAGTGGGGACAGAATGAACACCGGGGAGCTGTTTTTT. Protein: CASGDRMNTGELFF.

The chain recombines TRBV15 with TRBJ1-5, with 8 bases fitting TRBD1. Looked up from germline, CDR1 is LNHNV and CDR2 is YYDKDF (reference sequence). This CDR3 region has 15 residues. J was trimmed by 6 bases and V by 0 bases; bases with no gene match: 4. The CDR3 coding sequence is TGTGCCACCAGCAGAGAGGGACAGGCTGTTCAGCCCCAGCATTTT. Amino acid sequence: CATSREGQAVQPQHF.

This clone was seen a handful of times. The chain links TRBV4-1 to TRBJ1-3; TRBD1 matches at 12 bases. V lost 5 bases to trimming and J lost 3 bases; unmatched junction nucleotides: 5. Germline assignment: CDR1 MGHRA and CDR2 YSYEKL. This CDR3 is built from 16 residues. The CDR3 protein is CASSWGQGAFGNTIYF. Here the CDR3 DNA reads TGCGCCAGCAGCTGGGGACAGGGGGCGTTTGGAAACACCATATATTTT.

The chain uses TRBV30 and TRBJ2-7; 9 bases align to TRBD1. Germline V gives CDR1 GTSNPN, CDR2 SVGIG (reference sequence). This CDR3 has 12 amino acids. V lost 8 bases, J lost 3 bases, and 5 bases stayed unmatched. The CDR3 sequence is CAVGQGDYEQYF. CDR3 coding DNA: TGTGCCGTGGGACAGGGTGACTACGAGCAGTACTTC.